These 31 T cell receptor beta chains were all obtained from the same sample, sequenced in a study of cytomegalovirus exposure and HLA in healthy donors. Some clones are missing from TCRdb's copy, which holds only in-frame ones; the method was immunoSEQ multiplex PCR. Here the sample spans 240,000 or so clones, around 85% being singletons. Sequenced input: PBMCs. All receptors come from a woman aged 25 to 39 in good health and CMV-seropositive.

The chain has TRBV28 and TRBJ2-7; 10 bases are a match to TRBD2. Unmatched junction bases numbered 5, after V lost 5 bases and J lost 4 bases. Germline CDR1 reads MDHEN; CDR2 reads SYDVKM. This CDR3 region has 14 residues. CDR3 region: CASSNLAGAYEQYF. The CDR3 coding sequence is TGTGCCAGCAGTAATCTAGCGGGAGCGTACGAGCAGTACTTC.

The chain is built from TRBV19 and TRBJ2-7, with TRBD2 as a possible D gene (6 bases). CDR1 is LNHDA, CDR2 SQIVND, per germline (reference sequence). V was trimmed by 9 bases and J by 2 bases, leaving 11 bases between them. The CDR3 runs 12 residues. CDR3 sequence: CASRDSAYEQYF. CDR3 DNA sequence: TGTGCCAGCCGGGACTCAGCCTACGAGCAGTACTTC.

In the case of this clone: With a much larger clone just one base away, this may be a read error. The chain joins TRBV7-2 to TRBJ1-2; D is undetermined. Germline assignment: CDR1 SGHTA and CDR2 FQGNSA. CDR3 length: 12 residues. With 4 bases removed from V and 5 bases from J, the gap between germline ends came to 8 bases. In nucleotides, the CDR3 is TGTGCCAGCAGCTCGCCCGGTTATGGCTACACCTTC. Translated, it gives CASSSPGYGYTF.

This clone was observed once. The chain has TRBV27 and TRBJ2-7; 11 bases fit TRBD2. This CDR3 contains 16 residues. Germline V gives CDR1 MNHEY, CDR2 SMNVEV (reference sequence). V dropped 5 bases and J dropped 2; count of bases not matched to a gene: 8. The CDR3 region is CASSLIGTSGAYEQYF. Here the CDR3 DNA reads TGTGCCAGCAGTCTAATCGGGACTAGCGGAGCCTACGAGCAGTACTTC.

The chain combines TRBV4-1 with TRBJ2-4; the match to TRBD1 covers 10 bases. This CDR3 region has 17 residues. Germline V gives CDR1 MGHRA, CDR2 YSYEKL. With 2 bases clipped from V and 0 bases from J, the junction kept 4 bases outside the gene matches. The CDR3 reads CASSQPTGGRAKNIQYF. The CDR3 DNA reads as TGCGCCAGCAGCCAACCGACAGGGGGCCGAGCCAAAAACATTCAGTACTTC.

This sequence joins TRBV4-1 and TRBJ2-2; TRBD1 matches at 9 bases. V lost 1 base to trimming and J lost 1 base; unmatched junction nucleotides: 1. Germline CDR1 and CDR2: MGHRA and YSYEKL. This CDR3 contains 16 residues. This CDR3 is CASSQATGGNTGELFF. CDR3 in DNA: TGCGCCAGCAGCCAAGCGACAGGGGGGAACACCGGGGAGCTGTTTTTT.

The chain links TRBV6-6 to TRBJ2-1, with 9 bases fitting TRBD2. The CDR3 is 14 residues long. Germline CDR1 is MNHNY and CDR2 is SVGAGI (reference sequence). V gave up 2 bases and J gave up 14 bases; unmatched junction bases: 10. As DNA, the CDR3 is TGTGCCAGCAGTTACACATTTAGCGGGAGTGAAGAGTTCTTC. It is translated as CASSYTFSGSEEFF.

The J gene is TRBJ1-1, the V gene TRBV6-5, with unresolved D. From germline, CDR1 is MNHEY and CDR2 SVGAGI. V shed 6 bases and J shed 2 bases, with 10 bases lying between them. The CDR3 runs to 13 residues. Written as DNA, the CDR3 is TGTGCCAGCAGACGACAAGTTAACACTGAAGCTTTCTTT. It yields the protein CASRRQVNTEAFF.

This clone showed up just once. One end of the junction fails to match germline, which may point to a read error. V gene TRBV5-4 combines with J gene TRBJ2-4; D not resolved. This CDR3 comprises 11 residues. Germline V gene sequence: CDR1 SGHNT, CDR2 YYREEE (reference sequence). The CDR3 loop reads CASSLAGRRVF. Written as DNA, the CDR3 is TGTGCCAGCAGCTTGGCTGGCCGTCGGGTCTTC.

The chain has TRBV5-1 and TRBJ2-7; the D is unclear. The CDR3 has 13 amino acids. V shed 0 bases and J shed 3 bases, with 7 bases lying between them. The germline gives CDR1 SGHRS, CDR2 YFSETQ. The CDR3 DNA reads as TGCGCCAGCAGCTTGGAGAGCCTCTACGAGCAGTACTTC. Translating it yields CASSLESLYEQYF.

The genes are TRBV19 and TRBJ1-1; 8 positions match TRBD1. From germline, CDR1 is LNHDA and CDR2 SQIVND (reference sequence). The CDR3 has 17 amino acids. After removal of 4 bases from V and 9 bases from J, the junction contained 19 bases not matched to a gene. The CDR3 nucleotides are TGTGCCAGTAGTACCTCACCTCTGGACAGGGTCCTGGAGAAAGCTTTCTTT. This codes for CASSTSPLDRVLEKAFF.

The sample holds a few counts of this clone. The chain is built from TRBV4-1 and TRBJ2-2; TRBD2 matches at 9 bases. The trim removed 3 bases at V and 4 bases at J, leaving 6 bases unmatched. This CDR3 contains 16 residues. CDR1 MGHRA and CDR2 YSYEKL come from the germline V gene. CDR3 in amino acids: CASSQPAGGPTGELFF. The CDR3 nucleotides read TGCGCCAGCAGCCAGCCGGCGGGAGGGCCCACCGGGGAGCTGTTTTTT.

This chain uses TRBV9 with TRBJ2-3; 12 bases map to TRBD2. The CDR3 consists of 16 residues. Per germline, CDR1 SGDLS and CDR2 YYNGEE. V was pared by 0 bases and J by 4 bases, with 3 bases of the junction left unmatched. CDR3 sequence: CASSVGASGRADTQYF. In nucleotides, the CDR3 is TGTGCCAGCAGCGTAGGGGCTAGCGGGAGGGCAGATACGCAGTATTTT.

The rearrangement joins TRBV6-5 to TRBJ1-1, with D tentatively TRBD1 (6 bases). The CDR3 covers 15 residues. CDR1 and CDR2 from the germline V gene are MNHEY and SVGAGI. The V gene lost 5 bases and the J gene lost 4 bases, with 17 bases spanning the gap. The CDR3 coding sequence is TGTGCCAGCAGTACGATCGAGGGGGTAGGCACTGAAGCTTTCTTT. Translated: CASSTIEGVGTEAFF.

The chain couples TRBV21-1 to TRBJ2-7; the table's D call TRBD2 went unverified against the DNA. TRBV21-1 is a pseudogene segment. CDR3 length: 15 amino acids. Here the CDR3 DNA reads TGTGCCAGCAGCAAAGTCACGGGGTACTCCTACGAGCAGTACTTC. Translation gives CASSKVTGYSYEQYF.

V and J are TRBV6-1 and TRBJ2-5, with 7 bases that match TRBD1. The CDR3 has 12 amino acids. J gave up 4 bases and V 6 bases, and 2 bases lay outside the gene matches. The germline V gene has CDR1 MNHNS and CDR2 SASEGT. CDR3 DNA sequence: TGTGCCAGCAGCCACAGGGGAGAGACCCAGTACTTC. This encodes CASSHRGETQYF.

The chain combines TRBV5-1 with TRBJ2-2, with D unclear. V dropped 0 bases and J dropped 6 bases, with 15 bases sitting between them. The CDR3 consists of 16 residues. The V gene's germline CDR1 is SGHRS and CDR2 YFSETQ. CDR3 coding DNA: TGCGCCAGCAGCTTGGCAAACGGGTTTGTGGCCGGGGAGCTGTTTTTT. Translating it yields CASSLANGFVAGELFF.

The chain links TRBV30 to TRBJ1-1, with D maybe TRBD1 (6 bases). Per the germline V gene, CDR1 is GTSNPN and CDR2 is SVGIG (reference sequence). There are 14 residues in the CDR3. V was pared by 2 bases and J by 5 bases, with 15 bases between. For the CDR3, the DNA is TGTGCCTGGAGTAGGGGGGGTAGAGGGACTGAAGCTTTCTTT. It specifies CAWSRGGRGTEAFF.

The CDR3 DNA reads TGTGCCAGCAGTGTTTGGACTAGCGGGAGCTACGAGCAGTACTTC. Translating it yields CASSVWTSGSYEQYF. The rearrangement links TRBV6-1 to TRBJ2-7; 13 bases line up with TRBD2. Germline CDR1 reads MNHNS; CDR2 reads SASEGT. The CDR3 is 15 amino acids. The V gene end was trimmed by 4 bases and the J gene end by 3 bases; junction bases not matched to a gene: 3.

This chain uses TRBV6-1 with TRBJ2-7; 7 bases are shared with TRBD2. This CDR3 has 15 residues. V was clipped by 3 bases and J by 4 bases; unmatched bases: 9. Germline loops: CDR1 MNHNS, CDR2 SASEGT. The CDR3, as DNA: TGTGCCAGCAGTGAGGTGGCTAGCGGTCATTACGAGCAGTACTTC. Its translation: CASSEVASGHYEQYF.

In DNA, the CDR3 is TGCGCCAGCAGCTTGGCCTTGACTAGCGGGAGGAATGAGCAGTTCTTC. It translates to CASSLALTSGRNEQFF. This chain links TRBV5-1 with TRBJ2-1, with 13 bases aligning to TRBD2. From germline, CDR1 is SGHRS and CDR2 YFSETQ. The ends lost 0 bases at V and 7 bases at J; junction bases unmatched: 4. The CDR3 has 16 residues.

This chain joins TRBV18 and TRBJ2-7; TRBD2 agrees at 7 bases. The CDR3 sequence is 16 residues long. Germline CDR1 KGHSH, CDR2 LQKENI. Unmatched junction bases numbered 9, after V lost 2 bases and J lost 2 bases. In DNA, the CDR3 is TGTGCCAGCTCACCAGACGGGGCGGGAGTCACCTACGAGCAGTACTTC. This encodes CASSPDGAGVTYEQYF.

The gene calls are TRBV5-4 and TRBJ2-7; 8 nucleotides align to TRBD1. Losses at the gene ends were 0 bases for V and 2 bases for J; bases not matched to a gene: 4. The germline gives CDR1 SGHNT, CDR2 YYREEE (reference sequence). CDR3 length: 15 residues. The CDR3 loop is CASSLAGQVTYEQYF. The CDR3 DNA is TGTGCCAGCAGCTTGGCGGGACAGGTCACCTACGAGCAGTACTTC.

The J gene is TRBJ1-1, the V gene TRBV4-1, with D unresolved. V dropped 1 base and J dropped 7 bases, with 7 bases sitting between them. Germline V lookup: CDR1 MGHRA, CDR2 YSYEKL. The CDR3 is 12 residues long. Here the CDR3 reads CASSQGSIEAFF. CDR3 coding DNA: TGCGCCAGCAGCCAAGGGAGCATTGAAGCTTTCTTT.

This clone was picked up a small number of times. This CDR3 is CASSDRQANNYGYTF. For the CDR3, the DNA is TGTGCCAGCAGCGATCGACAGGCGAATAACTATGGCTACACCTTC. The J gene is TRBJ1-2, the V gene TRBV4-2, with a tentative D call TRBD1 (6 bases). V lost 5 bases and J 1 base, leaving 14 bases between the germline ends. CDR3 length: 15 amino acids. Germline V gives CDR1 LGHNA, CDR2 YNFKEQ.

V gene TRBV27 combines with J gene TRBJ2-1, with unresolved D. V dropped 6 bases and J dropped 4 bases, with 19 bases sitting between them. The CDR3 sequence is 16 residues long. The germline V gene has CDR1 MNHEY and CDR2 SMNVEV (reference sequence). In DNA, the CDR3 is TGTGCCAGCAGCCTTATTGGCGGCAACCATTACAATGAGCAGTTCTTC. This codes for CASSLIGGNHYNEQFF.

The rearrangement uses TRBV13 and TRBJ2-5, with TRBD2 matching 10 bases. Germline V gives CDR1 PRHDT, CDR2 FYEKMQ (reference sequence). The CDR3 has 13 amino acids. The junction had 3 bases not matched to a gene; V was cut back by 3 bases and J by 8 bases. The CDR3, as DNA: TGTGCCAGCAGCTTCGCTAGCGGGAGAACCCAGTACTTC. Its protein is CASSFASGRTQYF. The whole variable domain, remainder taken from reference TRBV13 and TRBJ2-5, is AAGVIQSPRHLIKEKRETATLKCYPIPRHDTVYWYQQGPGQDPQFLISFYEKMQSDKGSIPDRFSAQQFSDYHSELNMSSLELGDSALYFCASSFASGRTQYFGPGTRLLVL.

The table lists this clone with a count of one. This chain links TRBV10-3 with TRBJ2-7; the match to TRBD2 covers 8 bases. CDR3 size: 16 residues. V lost 0 bases and J lost 0; bases outside the gene matches: 4. CDR1 ENHRY and CDR2 SYGVKD come from the germline V gene. The chain's CDR3 is CAISESSGRGSYEQYF. The CDR3 DNA reads TGTGCCATCAGTGAGTCAAGCGGGAGAGGCTCCTACGAGCAGTACTTC.

This clone has just a few counts. The V call is TRBV4-2, the J call TRBJ2-5, with 11 positions matching TRBD2. The V gene's germline CDR1 is LGHNA and CDR2 YNFKEQ. The CDR3 is made up of 17 amino acids. The J segment lost 0 bases and the V segment lost 1 base, leaving 4 bases of the junction unmatched. CDR3 sequence reads: CASSQAGLAGNQETQYF. The CDR3 DNA reads TGTGCCAGCAGCCAAGCCGGACTAGCGGGTAACCAAGAGACCCAGTACTTC.

V usage is TRBV19 and J usage is TRBJ2-3; 9 positions agree with TRBD2. CDR1 and CDR2 (germline): LNHDA, SQIVND (reference sequence). J lost 4 bases, V lost 5 bases, and 4 bases had no gene match. The CDR3 totals 14 residues. CDR3 in DNA: TGTGCCAGTAGTGGTAGCGGGAGCCCAGATACGCAGTATTTT. Its translation: CASSGSGSPDTQYF.

The chain is built from TRBV27 and TRBJ2-1; TRBD2 matches 8 bases. The germline gives CDR1 MNHEY, CDR2 SMNVEV (reference sequence). This CDR3 has 15 residues. The V and J ends lost 7 bases and 7 bases, in that order; junction bases with no gene match: 12. CDR3 in amino acids: CASTKRGGGWNEQFF. DNA for the CDR3: TGTGCCAGCACTAAACGGGGGGGAGGGTGGAATGAGCAGTTCTTC.